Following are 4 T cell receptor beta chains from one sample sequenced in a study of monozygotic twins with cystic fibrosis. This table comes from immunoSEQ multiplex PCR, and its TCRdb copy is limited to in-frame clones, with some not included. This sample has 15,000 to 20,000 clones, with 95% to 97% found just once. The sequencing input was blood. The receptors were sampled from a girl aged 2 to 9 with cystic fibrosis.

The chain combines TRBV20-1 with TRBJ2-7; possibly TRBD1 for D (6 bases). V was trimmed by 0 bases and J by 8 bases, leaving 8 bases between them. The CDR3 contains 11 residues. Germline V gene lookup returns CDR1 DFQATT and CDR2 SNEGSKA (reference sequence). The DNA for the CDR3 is TGCAGTGCTAGAGATCAGGGGAAGCAGTACTTC. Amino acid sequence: CSARDQGKQYF.

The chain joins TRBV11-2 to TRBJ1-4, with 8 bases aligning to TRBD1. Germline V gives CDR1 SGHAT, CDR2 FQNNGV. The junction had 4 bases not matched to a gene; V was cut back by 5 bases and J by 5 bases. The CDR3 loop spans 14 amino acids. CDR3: CASSPGQGNEKLFF. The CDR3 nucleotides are TGTGCCAGCAGCCCCGGACAGGGAAATGAAAAACTGTTTTTT.

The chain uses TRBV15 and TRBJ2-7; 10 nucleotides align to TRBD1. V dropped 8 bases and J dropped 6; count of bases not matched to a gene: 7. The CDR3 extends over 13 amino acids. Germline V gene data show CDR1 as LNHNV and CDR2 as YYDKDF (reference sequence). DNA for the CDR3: TGTGCCACCTCCGGGACAGGGGCGGTCGAGCAGTACTTC. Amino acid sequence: CATSGTGAVEQYF.

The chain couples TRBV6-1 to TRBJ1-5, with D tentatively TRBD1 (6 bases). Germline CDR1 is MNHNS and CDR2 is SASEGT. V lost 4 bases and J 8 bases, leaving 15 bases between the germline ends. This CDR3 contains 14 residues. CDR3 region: CASSGGGFMEPQHF. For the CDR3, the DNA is TGTGCCAGCAGTGGAGGGGGGTTTATGGAGCCCCAGCATTTT.